This TCR beta chain was recovered during a study of T cells in Graves' hyperthyroidism and ophthalmopathy. The ends were cut back, 5 bases at V and 9 bases at J, with 14 bases in the middle. CDR3 length equals 13 residues. Germline values: CDR1 ENHRY, CDR2 SYGVKD. Template material for amplifying TCR beta CDR3 regions consisted of RNA transcripts. HTBI primers were used for first-round RT-PCR of the TCR CDR3. MiXCR, applied by TCRdb to the multiplex PCR reads, yields one record per CDR3 protein. The sample records about 610,000 distinct CDR3 sequences, approximately 44% being singletons. The origin of this receptor is a woman between 18 and 29 years old with Graves' hyperthyroidism. Material for sequencing was peripheral blood or thyroid tissue (not recorded which). J is TRBJ1-5 and V is TRBV10-3; no firm D call. The CDR3, as DNA: TGTGCCATCAGTTCTCTGGGAGGTATGCCCCAGCATTTT. Its protein product is CAISSLGGMPQHF.